This T cell receptor (beta chain) was documented in a study of blood T cell repertoires in COVID-19. Background on the study: T cells, B-cell-depleted T cells, or PBMCs supplied cDNA or gDNA.

Germline CDR1 and CDR2: KGHSH and LQKENI. The length of the CDR3 is 17 residues. The V end lost 2 bases, the J end lost 4 bases, and 20 bases lay between the germline ends. The data were produced by immunoSEQ multiplex PCR, yet TCRdb's version contains in-frame clones alone and is incomplete. The sample has about 210,000 clones, over 70% seen once; the top ten hold over 7%. This rearrangement joins TRBV18 to TRBJ1-2; possible D gene TRBD1, 5 bases. The sequence was collected from a woman between 65 and 79 years old with acute or convalescent COVID-19. Sequenced input: peripheral blood. CDR3: CASSPGPGQSRFYGYTF. As DNA, the CDR3 is TGTGCCAGCTCACCAGGGCCAGGACAAAGCCGCTTCTATGGCTACACCTTC.